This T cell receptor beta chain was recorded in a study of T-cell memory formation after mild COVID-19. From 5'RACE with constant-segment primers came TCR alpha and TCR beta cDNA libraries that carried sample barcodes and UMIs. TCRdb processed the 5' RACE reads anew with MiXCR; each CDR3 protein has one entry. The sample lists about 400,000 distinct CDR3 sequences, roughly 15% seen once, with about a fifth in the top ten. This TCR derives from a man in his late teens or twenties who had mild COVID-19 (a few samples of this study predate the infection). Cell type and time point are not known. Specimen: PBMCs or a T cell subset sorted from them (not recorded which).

CDR3 bases: TGTGCCAGCAGCGGGGATTATAGCAATCAGCCCCAGCATTTT. Translating gives CASSGDYSNQPQHF. This rearrangement joins TRBV9 to TRBJ1-5; D ambiguous. The germline V gene encodes CDR1 SGDLS and CDR2 YYNGEE. Trimming shortened V by 3 bases and J by 0 bases, and 7 bases separated the two germline ends. This CDR3 is 14 amino acids long.